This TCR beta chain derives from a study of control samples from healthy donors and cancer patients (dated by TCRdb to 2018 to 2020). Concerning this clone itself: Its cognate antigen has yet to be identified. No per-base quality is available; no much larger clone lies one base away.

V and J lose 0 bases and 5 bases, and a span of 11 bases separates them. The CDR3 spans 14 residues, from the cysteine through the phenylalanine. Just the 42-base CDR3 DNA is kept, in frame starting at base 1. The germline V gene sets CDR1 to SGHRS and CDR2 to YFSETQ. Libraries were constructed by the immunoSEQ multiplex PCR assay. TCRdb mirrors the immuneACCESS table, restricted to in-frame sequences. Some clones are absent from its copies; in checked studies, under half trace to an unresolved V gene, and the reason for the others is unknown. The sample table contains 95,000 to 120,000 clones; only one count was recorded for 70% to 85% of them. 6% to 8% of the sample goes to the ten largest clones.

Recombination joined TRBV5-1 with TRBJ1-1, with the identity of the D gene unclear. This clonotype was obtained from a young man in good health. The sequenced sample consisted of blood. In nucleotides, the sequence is TGCGCCAGCAGCTTGGGACAAGGAAAAACTGAAGCTTTCTTT. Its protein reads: CASSLGQGKTEAFF. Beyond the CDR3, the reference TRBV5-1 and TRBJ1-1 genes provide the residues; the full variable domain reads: KAGVTQTPRYLIKTRGQQVTLSCSPISGHRSVSWYQQTPGQGLQFLFEYFSETQRNKGNFPGRFSGRQFSNSRSEMNVSTLELGDSALYLCASSLGQGKTEAFFGQGTRLTVV.